The 19 T cell receptor beta chains in this list originate from one sample, sequenced in a study of CD8+ T cells in alopecia areata. RNA, once extracted, was reverse transcribed into cDNA for use as the sequencing template. TCRdb's table, derived via immunoSEQ multiplex PCR, lists solely in-frame clones and lacks some. The table has about 210,000 clones, less than 75% seen once. Specified treatment: oral pan-JAK inhibitor, 5-10 mg twice daily. The sample consisted of CD4+ T cells sorted from blood, taken at week 4, from a patient treated with tofacitinib. The receptor set was obtained from a human donor with alopecia areata.

There are a few counts of this clone. The chain employs TRBV29-1 and TRBJ2-7; D might be TRBD2 (5 bases). This CDR3 has 14 residues. V lost 4 bases and J lost 3, with 16 bases in between. Germline assignment: CDR1 SQVTM and CDR2 ANQGSEA. The CDR3 loop reads CSVGTGGTVYEQYF. The DNA for the CDR3 is TGCAGCGTTGGGACTGGTGGAACGGTCTACGAGCAGTACTTC.

The V call is TRBV5-6, the J call TRBJ2-7; the D gene is possibly TRBD2 (5 bases). Trimming stripped 2 bases from V and 6 bases from J, with 18 bases between. This CDR3 is built from 15 residues. Germline lookup yields CDR1 SGHDT and CDR2 YYEEEE. CDR3 sequence (DNA): TGTGCCAGCAGCTTTCTCCTACGGGGTACGGCCGAGCAGTACTTC. Translating it yields CASSFLLRGTAEQYF.

The chain joins TRBV7-2 to TRBJ1-5; 8 bases align to TRBD1. Germline trimming cut 5 bases from V and 3 bases from J; bases unmatched to any gene: 6. Germline CDR1 is SGHTA and CDR2 is FQGNSA. This CDR3 spans 15 amino acids. Written as DNA, the CDR3 is TGTGCCAGCAGCCCGTACAGGGGGGCCAATCAGCCCCAGCATTTT. Translated: CASSPYRGANQPQHF.

This clone has only a few counts. This sequence joins TRBV7-9 and TRBJ1-1, with D uncertain. Trimming shortened V by 2 bases and J by 8 bases, and 12 bases separated the two germline ends. The CDR3 is 13 residues long. CDR1 SEHNR and CDR2 FQNEAQ come from the germline V gene (reference sequence). For the CDR3, the DNA is TGTGCCAGCAGCTTACGCCGGGCTGCCGAAGCTTTCTTT. Protein: CASSLRRAAEAFF.

The chain couples TRBV28 to TRBJ2-3; weak D call: TRBD2 (5 bases). There are 17 residues in the CDR3. Germline-derived CDR1 and CDR2 are MDHEN and SYDVKM. V gave up 2 bases and J gave up 0 bases, with 15 bases separating them. CDR3 coding DNA: TGTGCCAGCAGTTTAAGGCTAGCTTCTCCTAGCACAGATACGCAGTATTTT. Protein product: CASSLRLASPSTDTQYF.

This clone was seen a single time. J is TRBJ2-5 and V is TRBV9; no reliable D call. The CDR3 loop spans 16 amino acids. Germline V lookup: CDR1 SGDLS, CDR2 YYNGEE. The V end lost 0 bases, the J end lost 2 bases, and 14 bases lay between the germline ends. The CDR3 is CASSVASGNSQETQYF. As DNA, the CDR3 is TGTGCCAGCAGCGTAGCATCTGGCAACTCTCAAGAGACCCAGTACTTC. Full variable domain (rest looked up from reference TRBV9 and TRBJ2-5): DSGVTQTPKHLITATGQRVTLRCSPRSGDLSVYWYQQSLDQGLQFLIQYYNGEERAKGNILERFSAQQFPDLHSELNLSSLELGDSALYFCASSVASGNSQETQYFGPGTRLLVL.

This clone was detected only a few times. The chain carries TRBV25-1 and TRBJ1-4; D remains ambiguous. V lost 6 bases and J 8 bases, leaving 22 bases between the germline ends. In germline, CDR1 is MGHDK, CDR2 SYGVNS. The CDR3 has 16 residues. CDR3 nucleotide sequence: TGTGCCAGCAGGGGCTGGGGAGGGTCGAAGGGCGAAAAACTGTTTTTT. It yields the protein CASRGWGGSKGEKLFF.

V is TRBV2 and J is TRBJ2-3, with D tentatively TRBD2 (5 bases). Germline lookup yields CDR1 SNHLY and CDR2 FYNNEI. Trimming shortened V by 6 bases and J by 2 bases, and 12 bases separated the two germline ends. This CDR3 region has 14 residues. CDR3 protein: CASRSTGVTDTQYF. The CDR3 DNA sequence: TGTGCCAGCAGGTCGACCGGGGTCACAGATACGCAGTATTTT.

The chain has TRBV29-1 and TRBJ2-4; D could derive from TRBD1 or TRBD2 (5 bases each). The V gene's germline CDR1 is SQVTM and CDR2 ANQGSEA. This CDR3 has 13 residues. The V gene lost 4 bases and the J gene lost 11 bases, with 18 bases spanning the gap. The CDR3 protein is CSVVDLGASVQYF. The CDR3 nucleotides read TGCAGCGTTGTGGATCTCGGGGCCTCCGTTCAGTACTTC. The variable domain in full, completed from reference TRBV29-1 and TRBJ2-4, reads SAVISQKPSRDICQRGTSLTIQCQVDSQVTMMFWYRQQPGQSLTLIATANQGSEATYESGFVIDKFPISRPNLTFSTLTVSNMSPEDSSIYLCSVVDLGASVQYFGAGTRLSVL.

This CDR3 reads CSVGQGKGYPQHF. The CDR3 region has the DNA TGCAGCGTTGGACAGGGCAAAGGGTATCCCCAGCATTTT. The chain recombines TRBV29-1 with TRBJ1-5; the match to TRBD1 covers 7 bases. This CDR3 is built from 13 residues. Trimming at V came to 4 bases and at J to 10 bases, leaving 10 bases not matched to a gene. CDR1 is SQVTM and CDR2 is ANQGSEA in the germline V gene.

The CDR3 is CASSQGLWETQYF. The CDR3, as DNA: TGCGCCAGCAGCCAAGGTCTTTGGGAGACCCAGTACTTC. The chain uses TRBV4-3 and TRBJ2-5; unclear D gene. CDR1 and CDR2 (germline): LGHNA, YSLEER. This CDR3 comprises 13 residues. V lost 1 base and J 5 bases, leaving 8 bases between the germline ends.

The chain is built from TRBV4-3 and TRBJ2-1; either TRBD1 or TRBD2 may fit D (6 bases each). Trimming removed 4 bases from V and 7 bases from J, with 11 bases in between. The CDR3 sequence is 13 residues long. The germline CDR1 and CDR2 sequences are LGHNA and YSLEER. As DNA, the CDR3 is TGCGCCAGCAGCCTAGAGGGGGGAAATGAGCAGTTCTTC. Translating it yields CASSLEGGNEQFF.

V usage is TRBV7-2 and J usage is TRBJ1-5; D is ambiguous. V was clipped by 4 bases and J by 2 bases, with 6 bases between them. This CDR3 is 13 amino acids long. The V gene's germline CDR1 is SGHTA and CDR2 FQGNSA. The CDR3 region is CASSWEGNQPQHF. Written as DNA, the CDR3 is TGTGCCAGCAGCTGGGAAGGCAATCAGCCCCAGCATTTT.

This chain joins TRBV7-7 and TRBJ2-5; D ambiguous. Germline assignment: CDR1 SSHAT and CDR2 FNYEAQ (reference sequence). With 5 bases removed from V and 1 base from J, the gap between germline ends came to 11 bases. The CDR3 runs 14 residues. CDR3 amino acids: CASSSLVTQETQYF. The CDR3 nucleotides are TGTGCCAGCAGCAGCTTAGTGACCCAAGAGACCCAGTACTTC. The variable domain in full, completed from reference TRBV7-7 and TRBJ2-5, reads GAGVSQSPRYKVTKRGQDVTLRCDPISSHATLYWYQQALGQGPEFLTYFNYEAQPDKSGLPSDRFSAERPEGSISTLTIQRTEQRDSAMYRCASSSLVTQETQYFGPGTRLLVL.

This clone has just one count. The chain has TRBV7-2 and TRBJ2-1; D perhaps matches TRBD1 (6 bases). CDR1 SGHTA and CDR2 FQGNSA come from the germline V gene. The V and J ends lost 4 bases and 0 bases respectively, with 13 bases between them. There are 16 residues in the CDR3. CDR3: CASSSGQISSYNEQFF. DNA of the CDR3: TGTGCCAGCAGCTCCGGACAGATAAGCTCCTACAATGAGCAGTTCTTC.

This clone was recorded a few times. The V call is TRBV5-6, the J call TRBJ2-2, with TRBD1 matching 12 bases. The germline gives CDR1 SGHDT, CDR2 YYEEEE. The CDR3 length is 16 residues. V shed 2 bases and J 7 bases; nucleotides not matched to a gene: 6. The CDR3 loop reads CASSFRDRGHNGELFF. The DNA of the CDR3 is TGTGCCAGCAGCTTCCGGGACAGGGGGCACAACGGGGAGCTGTTTTTT.

The J gene is TRBJ2-3, the V gene TRBV2; 9 nucleotides agree with TRBD2. The CDR3 consists of 16 residues. Losses at the gene ends were 4 bases for V and 1 base for J; bases not matched to a gene: 6. The germline CDR1 and CDR2 sequences are SNHLY and FYNNEI. The CDR3 loop reads CASSARASGGTDTQYF. DNA for the CDR3: TGTGCCAGCAGTGCTAGGGCTAGCGGGGGCACAGATACGCAGTATTTT.

This clone appeared a few times. The chain carries TRBV4-3 and TRBJ2-1; 8 nucleotides match TRBD2. Germline V lookup: CDR1 LGHNA, CDR2 YSLEER. The J segment lost 5 bases and the V segment lost 4 bases, leaving 7 bases of the junction unmatched. This CDR3 is 15 amino acids long. The CDR3 loop is CASSRLGGANNEQFF. CDR3 DNA sequence: TGCGCCAGCAGCCGCCTCGGGGGGGCCAACAATGAGCAGTTCTTC.

The V gene is TRBV27, the J gene TRBJ2-1; D not certain. There are 12 residues in the CDR3. Trimming took 2 bases from V and 6 from J, leaving 5 bases between them. CDR1 is MNHEY and CDR2 is SMNVEV in the germline V gene (reference sequence). CDR3 loop: CASSLRGNEQFF. The CDR3 DNA is TGTGCCAGCAGTTTACGAGGCAATGAGCAGTTCTTC.